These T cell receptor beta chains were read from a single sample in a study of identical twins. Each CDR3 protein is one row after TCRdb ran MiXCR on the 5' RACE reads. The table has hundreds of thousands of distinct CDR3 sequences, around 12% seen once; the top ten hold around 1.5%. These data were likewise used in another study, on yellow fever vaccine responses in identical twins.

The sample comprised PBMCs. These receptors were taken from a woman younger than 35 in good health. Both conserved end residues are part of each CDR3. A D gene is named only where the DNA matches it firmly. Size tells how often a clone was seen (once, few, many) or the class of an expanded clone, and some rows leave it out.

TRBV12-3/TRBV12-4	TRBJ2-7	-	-	TGTGCCAGCAGTTTACTATCGGGGACATCGGCCCACGAGCAGTACTTC	CASSLLSGTSAHEQYF
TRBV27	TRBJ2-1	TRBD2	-	TGTGCCAGCTTTCCCCTAGCGGGAGTTTACAACAATGAGCAGTTCTTC	CASFPLAGVYNNEQFF
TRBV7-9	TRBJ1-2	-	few	TGTGCCAGCAGCTTCCAGGGCACTTACTATGGCTACACCTTC	CASSFQGTYYGYTF
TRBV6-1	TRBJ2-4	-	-	TGTGCCAGCGGGGATTTAGCCAAAAACATTCAGTACTTC	CASGDLAKNIQYF
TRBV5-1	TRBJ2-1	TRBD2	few	TGCGCCAGCAGCTTAAGGACTAGCGGGGGCGAAGCGTGGTTCTTC	CASSLRTSGGEAWFF
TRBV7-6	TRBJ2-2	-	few	TGTGCCAGCAGCCTTAGATGGGGCAACAGGGATGGCGGGGAGCTGTTTTTT	CASSLRWGNRDGGELFF
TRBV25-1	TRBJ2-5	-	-	TGTGCCAGCGCCCGGCGCCAAGAGACCCAGTACTTC	CASARRQETQYF
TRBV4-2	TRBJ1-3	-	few	TGTGCCAGCAGCCAAGATTGGACGCCGAGCTCCGGAAACACCATATATTTT	CASSQDWTPSSGNTIYF
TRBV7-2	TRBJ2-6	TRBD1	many	TGTGCCAGCAGCTCAGGGGGCTACTACTCTGGGGCCAACGTCCTGACTTTC	CASSSGGYYSGANVLTF
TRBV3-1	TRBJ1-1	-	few	TGTGCCAGCAGCCACGGGGGTGGTCAGACTGAAGCTTTCTTT	CASSHGGGQTEAFF
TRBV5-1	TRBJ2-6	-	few	TGCGCCAGCAGCAGCTCCGGGACACCTTACTCTGGGGCCAACGTCCTGACTTTC	CASSSSGTPYSGANVLTF
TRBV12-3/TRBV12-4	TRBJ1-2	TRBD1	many	TGTGCCAGCAGTTCAGGAGCAGGGGGGATCTATGGCTACACCTTC	CASSSGAGGIYGYTF
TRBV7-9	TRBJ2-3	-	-	TGTGCCAGCAGCGGGGGACTCCCACACACAGATACGCAGTATTTT	CASSGGLPHTDTQYF
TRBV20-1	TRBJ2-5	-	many	TGCAGTGCTAGAGATGACGGGACCCAGTACTTC	CSARDDGTQYF
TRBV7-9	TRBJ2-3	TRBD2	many	TGTGCCAGCAGCTTGAGCGGGGGATCAGATACGCAGTATTTT	CASSLSGGSDTQYF
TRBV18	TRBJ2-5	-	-	TGTGCCAGCTCACCACGGTACCAAGAGACCCAGTACTTC	CASSPRYQETQYF
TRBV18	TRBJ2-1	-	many	TGTGCCAGCTCACCACCGGGGTACACCGACAATGAGCAGTTCTTC	CASSPPGYTDNEQFF
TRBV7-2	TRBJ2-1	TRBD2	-	TGTGCCAGCAGCACTATGACTAGCGGGGGGTCTTCAAATGAGCAGTTCTTC	CASSTMTSGGSSNEQFF
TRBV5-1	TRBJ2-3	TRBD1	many	TGCGCCAGCAGCTATACCGGGACAGGGCTAGATACGCAGTATTTT	CASSYTGTGLDTQYF
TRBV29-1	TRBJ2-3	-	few	TGCAGCTTTCAAGTCTCTAGCACAGATACGCAGTATTTT	CSFQVSSTDTQYF
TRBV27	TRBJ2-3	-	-	TGTGCCAGCAGTTTACAGGCCTCGCATAGCACAGATACGCAGTATTTT	CASSLQASHSTDTQYF
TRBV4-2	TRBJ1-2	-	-	TGTGCCAGCAGCCCGGGCAGGGAGTATGGCTACACCTTC	CASSPGREYGYTF